These 17 T cell receptor beta chains share one sample of origin, sequenced in a study of T cell responses to AZD1222 COVID-19 vaccine. Libraries were prepared by immunoSEQ multiplex PCR; TCRdb keeps only in-frame clonotypes and omits some of them. The table shows under 120,000 clones, with around 95% occurring only once. Sequenced here: peripheral blood, sampled on day 0 of AZD1222 vaccination. These receptors were taken from an adult in good health.

The chain carries TRBV11-3 and TRBJ2-1; 8 bases match TRBD2. This CDR3 contains 16 residues. With 5 bases clipped from V and 1 base from J, the junction kept 7 bases outside the gene matches. From germline, CDR1 is SGHNT and CDR2 YENEEA. The CDR3 here is CASSLSGTGSYNEQFF. The CDR3 DNA is TGTGCCAGCAGCCTTAGCGGGACTGGGTCCTACAATGAGCAGTTCTTC.

This chain uses TRBV5-6 with TRBJ1-6; no clear D gene. The V end lost 0 bases, the J end lost 8 bases, and 9 bases lay between the germline ends. Germline V lookup: CDR1 SGHDT, CDR2 YYEEEE. The CDR3 is made up of 14 amino acids. As DNA, the CDR3 is TGTGCCAGCAGCTTGGGCAGGAACGATTCACCCCTCCACTTT. Amino acid sequence: CASSLGRNDSPLHF.

The CDR3 here is CASSLMATQDNEKLFF. In nucleotides, the CDR3 is TGCGCCAGCAGCTTGATGGCGACGCAAGATAATGAAAAACTGTTTTTT. This chain connects TRBV5-1 to TRBJ1-4; D is undetermined. Trimming pared 1 base from V and 4 bases from J, leaving 14 bases between. Looked up from germline, CDR1 is SGHRS and CDR2 is YFSETQ. The CDR3 sequence is 16 residues long.

The chain couples TRBV7-8 to TRBJ2-2, with 7 bases lining up with TRBD1. V gave up 1 base and J gave up 1 base; unmatched junction bases: 3. This CDR3 comprises 16 residues. Germline lookup yields CDR1 SGHVS and CDR2 FQNEAQ. This CDR3 is CASSLGWTGNTGELFF. The CDR3 region has the DNA TGTGCCAGCAGCTTAGGATGGACAGGGAACACCGGGGAGCTGTTTTTT.

This clone was counted between two and nine times. The rearrangement uses TRBV5-1 and TRBJ2-1; 8 bases agree with TRBD1. Germline assignment: CDR1 SGHRS and CDR2 YFSETQ. This CDR3 comprises 13 residues. Unmatched junction bases numbered 5, after V lost 6 bases and J lost 6 bases. Written as DNA, the CDR3 is TGCGCCAGCATGCGACAGGGGCGCAATGAGCAGTTCTTC. Translation: CASMRQGRNEQFF.

The rearrangement links TRBV11-2 to TRBJ2-7; 9 bases are a match to TRBD2. This CDR3 comprises 15 residues. Unmatched junction bases numbered 2, after V lost 2 bases and J lost 0 bases. Looked up from germline, CDR1 is SGHAT and CDR2 is FQNNGV. CDR3 protein: CASSLRLAASYEQYF. In DNA, the CDR3 is TGTGCCAGCAGCTTAAGACTAGCGGCCTCCTACGAGCAGTACTTC.

J is TRBJ1-2 and V is TRBV6-5; 7 nucleotides line up with TRBD1. This CDR3 comprises 12 residues. CDR1 and CDR2 (germline): MNHEY, SVGAGI. V lost 9 bases, J lost 3 bases, and 4 bases stayed unmatched. In DNA, the CDR3 is TGTGCCAGTAGCGGGACAGACTATGGCTACACCTTC. Its protein is CASSGTDYGYTF.

The chain couples TRBV19 to TRBJ1-5; D remains ambiguous. The CDR3 extends over 14 amino acids. CDR1 is LNHDA and CDR2 is SQIVND in the germline V gene (reference sequence). V lost 10 bases and J 0 bases, leaving 13 bases between the germline ends. CDR3 amino acids: CATSLGRSNQPQHF. As DNA, the CDR3 is TGTGCCACCTCCCTGGGCCGTAGCAATCAGCCCCAGCATTTT.

The gene calls are TRBV28 and TRBJ1-3; D is ambiguous. This CDR3 is built from 15 residues. Germline CDR1 and CDR2: MDHEN and SYDVKM. Between the trimmed V and J ends, which lost 5 bases and 4 bases, there was a span of 15 bases. The CDR3 sequence is CASSPTSVRGNTIYF. The CDR3 DNA sequence: TGTGCCAGCAGTCCGACTTCTGTTAGGGGAAACACCATATATTTT.

The rearrangement links TRBV7-2 to TRBJ2-2; unclear D gene. Between the trimmed V and J ends, which lost 5 bases and 6 bases, there was a span of 7 bases. This CDR3 is 12 amino acids long. Germline lookup yields CDR1 SGHTA and CDR2 FQGNSA. The CDR3 nucleotides read TGTGCCAGCAGCATCTCAGCCGGGGAGCTGTTTTTT. It yields the protein CASSISAGELFF.

This chain links TRBV10-2 with TRBJ2-3; 12 bases fit TRBD2. V was clipped by 8 bases and J by 1 base; unmatched bases: 10. Germline V CDR1 and CDR2: WSHSY, SAAADI. The CDR3 contains 17 residues. Here the CDR3 DNA reads TGCGCCAGCTCGGGACTAGCGGGTGCCCGCCGCACAGATACGCAGTATTTT. Encoded protein: CASSGLAGARRTDTQYF.

The genes are TRBV6-4 and TRBJ1-2, with a possible D match to TRBD1 (5 bases). V lost 5 bases to trimming and J lost 4 bases, with 11 bases between them. The CDR3 runs 13 residues. Per the germline V gene, CDR1 is MRHNA and CDR2 is SNTAGT. CDR3 in amino acids: CASSLGGTYGYTF. The CDR3 region has the DNA TGTGCCAGCAGTCTGGGGGGTACCTATGGCTACACCTTC.

The chain joins TRBV28 to TRBJ2-7; no clear D gene. The CDR3 sequence is 12 residues long. Deletions cut 5 bases from V and 4 bases from J, with 9 bases between. Germline V CDR1 and CDR2: MDHEN, SYDVKM. The DNA of the CDR3 is TGTGCCAGCAGTCTTCAGAGGTACGAGCAGTACTTC. Protein product: CASSLQRYEQYF.

The V call is TRBV9, the J call TRBJ1-3; D gene unclear. Germline CDR1 is SGDLS and CDR2 is YYNGEE. Trimming pared 5 bases from V and 3 bases from J, leaving 12 bases between. CDR3 length: 14 amino acids. The CDR3 region is CASSNSILGNTIYF. In DNA form, the CDR3 reads TGTGCCAGCAGTAACAGCATCCTTGGAAACACCATATATTTT. Full variable domain (rest looked up from reference TRBV9 and TRBJ1-3): DSGVTQTPKHLITATGQRVTLRCSPRSGDLSVYWYQQSLDQGLQFLIQYYNGEERAKGNILERFSAQQFPDLHSELNLSSLELGDSALYFCASSNSILGNTIYFGEGSWLTVV.

This clone was seen a single time. This chain joins TRBV7-9 and TRBJ1-4; no clear D gene. The CDR3 consists of 12 residues. V was clipped by 5 bases and J by 8 bases, with 9 bases between them. Germline CDR1 SEHNR, CDR2 FQNEAQ (reference sequence). DNA of the CDR3: TGTGCCAGCAGCCAACGGACCGAAAAACTGTTTTTT. Protein sequence: CASSQRTEKLFF. The entire variable domain, with the rest obtained from reference TRBV7-9 and TRBJ1-4, is as follows: DTGVSQNPRHKITKRGQNVTFRCDPISEHNRLYWYRQTLGQGPEFLTYFQNEAQLEKSRLLSDRFSAERPKGSFSTLEIQRTEQGDSAMYLCASSQRTEKLFFGSGTQLSVL.

The chain has TRBV9 and TRBJ1-4, with D hard to call. There are 12 residues in the CDR3. Germline CDR1 is SGDLS and CDR2 is YYNGEE. V was pared by 0 bases and J by 7 bases, with 4 bases between. The CDR3 reads CASSVEGEKLFF. CDR3 DNA sequence: TGTGCCAGCAGCGTAGAAGGTGAAAAACTGTTTTTT.

The chain joins TRBV28 to TRBJ1-2; 8 nucleotides agree with TRBD1. The V gene end was trimmed by 6 bases and the J gene end by 5 bases; junction bases not matched to a gene: 2. The CDR3 runs to 12 residues. Germline CDR1 is MDHEN and CDR2 is SYDVKM. The CDR3 DNA reads TGTGCCAGCAGCACAGGGGGATATGGCTACACCTTC. Its protein is CASSTGGYGYTF.